A selection of T cell receptor beta chains follows, all from one sample in a study of regulatory T cells in long-lasting Graves disease. MiXCR, run by TCRdb on the multiplex PCR reads, gives a single entry per CDR3 protein. The sample records some 350,000 distinct CDR3 sequences, roughly 17% being singletons. These data were likewise used in another study, on T cells in Graves' hyperthyroidism and ophthalmopathy.

This specimen was peripheral blood mononuclear cells (PBMCs), taken at new diagnosis, from a patient treated with antithyroid drugs. These receptors were obtained from a woman under 30 with Graves disease. Both conserved end residues are trimmed from each CDR3.

j_call v_call cdr3_aa
TRBJ2-3 TRBV6-1 ASSEVPAAQGTDTQY
TRBJ2-7 TRBV7-8 ASSKSTFYEQY
TRBJ2-7 TRBV30 AWSVGAEQY
TRBJ2-3 TRBV5-1 ASSSGRSTDTQY
TRBJ1-4 TRBV18 ASSPQSATNEKLF
TRBJ1-5 TRBV10-2 ASSELQGVGQPQH
TRBJ1-2 TRBV29-1 SVGGKGQGGGYT
TRBJ2-1 TRBV10-1 ASSADRFDEQF
TRBJ2-2 TRBV5-1 ASSVRSNTGELF
TRBJ2-5 TRBV20-1 SARGLDGQETQY
TRBJ2-3 TRBV3-1 ASSQVRDTDTQY
TRBJ2-7 TRBV4-2 ASSQELGSYEQY
TRBJ2-4 TRBV2 ASTTDRNIQY
TRBJ2-1 TRBV11-2 ASSLSAGGYNEQF
TRBJ2-7 TRBV6-1 ASRPTSGTGEQY
TRBJ2-4 TRBV5-1 ASSSAGGRNIQY
TRBJ2-5 TRBV10-3 AIQGGVETQY
TRBJ2-5 TRBV5-1 ASSLRQVQETQY
TRBJ2-5 TRBV7-2 ASSLATGTMGETQY
TRBJ2-7 TRBV10-3 AASQGGSYEQY
TRBJ2-3 TRBV19 ASSVSGTSTDTQY
TRBJ2-3 TRBV28 ASRPPLAGGTDTQY
TRBJ1-2 TRBV28 ASSQGQVGGYGYT
TRBJ2-7 TRBV7-8 ASSLKLAYEQY
TRBJ1-4 TRBV27 ATLGGGEKLF
TRBJ1-1 TRBV2 ASRGQGNTEAF
TRBJ1-1 TRBV5-4 ASSLGDRMNTEAF
TRBJ1-6 TRBV5-1 ASSPKTGGDSPLH
TRBJ1-1 TRBV10-2 ASRQGRAFNTEAF
TRBJ2-4 TRBV7-2 ASSSAGAQNIQY
TRBJ1-2 TRBV11-1 ASSQGQRGGGYT
TRBJ2-5 TRBV3-1 ASNYKETQY
TRBJ1-2 TRBV5-1 ASSFVPGMDYGYT
TRBJ1-2 TRBV5-1 ASSDPGQGNYGYT
TRBJ2-3 TRBV11-2 ASSRQSTDTQY